The source of this T cell receptor (beta chain) is a study of blood T cell repertoires in COVID-19. Whole-study context: There were acute and convalescent COVID-19 samples, and they came from the United States, Italy and Spain.

Followed over time, Seattle patients had been enrolled while infection was active. V was pared by 5 bases and J by 7 bases, with 13 bases of the junction left unmatched. The CDR3 spans 16 residues. Germline CDR1 and CDR2: MDHEN and SYDVKM. Repertoires were generated with immunoSEQ multiplex PCR, while TCRdb's copy carries only in-frame clones and drops some. The profile shows about 300,000 clones, 88% of them singletons. The sample taken for sequencing was peripheral blood. This clonotype was sampled from a woman aged 25 to 39 with COVID-19, enrolled during active disease. This chain links TRBV28 with TRBJ2-3; 9 bases map to TRBD2. The DNA of the CDR3 is TGTGCCAGCAGTGCGCCGGAGGGACTAGCATCATATACGCAGTATTTT. This translates into CASSAPEGLASYTQYF.